Following are 2 T cell receptor beta chains from one sample sequenced in a study of blood T cell repertoires in COVID-19. Data came from immunoSEQ multiplex PCR; TCRdb stores just in-frame clones and leaves some out. The sample comprises roughly 34,000 clones, approximately 87% of which are singletons, and roughly a tenth rests with the top ten. Sequences were obtained from peripheral blood. Source of these receptors: a man aged 80 or over with active COVID-19.

The V call is TRBV30, the J call TRBJ1-1; D perhaps matches TRBD1 (5 bases). CDR1 and CDR2 from the germline V gene are GTSNPN and SVGIG (reference sequence). The germline V and J ends were trimmed by 0 bases and 4 bases, with 12 bases remaining between them. The CDR3 is made up of 14 amino acids. DNA of the CDR3: TGTGCCTGGAGTGTGCCAGGGATAAGCACTGAAGCTTTCTTT. It codes for CAWSVPGISTEAFF.

The chain carries TRBV6-1 and TRBJ2-1, with 7 nucleotides matching TRBD2. This CDR3 is built from 16 residues. V lost 4 bases to trimming and J lost 6 bases; unmatched junction nucleotides: 12. Germline V lookup: CDR1 MNHNS, CDR2 SASEGT. CDR3 protein: CASSGASGGTFNEQFF. The CDR3 bases are TGTGCCAGCAGTGGAGCTAGCGGAGGTACCTTCAATGAGCAGTTCTTC.